This entry is about one T cell receptor beta chain. Its antigen is as yet unknown. The data originate from a study of post-analysis software for immune sequencing data. For the study at large: The cohort encompassed relapsing-remitting, secondary progressive and progressive-relapsing multiple sclerosis disease courses.

Study-wide points: Four to six TRBV segments were more frequent in patients than controls; TRBV5-6, TRBV5-1 and TRBV20-1 belonged to this group. Patients with multiple sclerosis recorded significantly lower normalized Chao1 diversity than controls, the study found.

The TCR beta cDNA libraries carried unique molecular identifiers. TCRdb re-called the PCR reads through MiXCR, storing one row per CDR3 protein. The table lists just over 250,000 distinct CDR3 sequences, roughly a third of them singletons. Trimming left V 3 bases short and J 4 bases short, with 16 bases between. This CDR3 comprises 16 residues. Per germline, CDR1 MNHEY and CDR2 SMNVEV (reference sequence). Sequenced input: blood. The receptor was derived from a girl between 10 and 17 years old with multiple sclerosis. The V call is TRBV27, the J call TRBJ2-1; TRBD1 might be the D (6 bases). The CDR3 spells CASSLAGDQIYNEQFF. The CDR3 DNA sequence: TGTGCCAGCAGTTTGGCAGGGGATCAAATTTACAATGAGCAGTTCTTC.